This T cell receptor (beta chain) is from a study of blood T cell repertoires in COVID-19. The CDR3 has 11 residues. CDR1 and CDR2 from the germline V gene are ENHRY and SYGVKD. Trimming removed 6 bases at V and 6 bases at J, with 9 bases between. Generated by immunoSEQ multiplex PCR, the TCRdb table keeps only in-frame clones and is missing some. The top ten hold roughly 5.5% of the sample, which has tens of thousands of clones, approximately 85% seen once. The genes are TRBV10-3 and TRBJ2-7, with D possibly TRBD2 on 5 matching bases. What was sequenced was peripheral blood. This TCR came from an older man with acute or convalescent COVID-19. The CDR3 is CAIRRDSEQYF. The CDR3 nucleotides read TGTGCCATCAGGAGGGATAGCGAGCAGTACTTC.